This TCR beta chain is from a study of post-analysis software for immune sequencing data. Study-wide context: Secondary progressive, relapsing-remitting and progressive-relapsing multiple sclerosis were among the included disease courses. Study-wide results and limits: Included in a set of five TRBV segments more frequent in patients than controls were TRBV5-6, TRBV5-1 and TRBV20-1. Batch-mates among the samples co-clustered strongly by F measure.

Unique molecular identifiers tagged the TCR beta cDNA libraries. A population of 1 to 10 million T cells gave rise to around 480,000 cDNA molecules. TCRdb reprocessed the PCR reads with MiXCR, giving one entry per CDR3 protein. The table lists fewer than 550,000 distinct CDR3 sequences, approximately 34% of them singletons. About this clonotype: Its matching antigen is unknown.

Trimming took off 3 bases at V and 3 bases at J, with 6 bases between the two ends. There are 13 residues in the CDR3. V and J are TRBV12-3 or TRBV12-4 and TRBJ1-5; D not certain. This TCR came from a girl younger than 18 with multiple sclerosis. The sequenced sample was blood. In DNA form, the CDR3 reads TGTGCCAGCAGTTTGACCAACAATCAGCCCCAGCATTTT. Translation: CASSLTNNQPQHF.